The T cell receptor (beta chain) under discussion was sequenced for a study of blood T cells in healthy people across ages. The length of the CDR3 is 20 residues. Deletions cut 6 bases from V and 2 bases from J, with 29 bases between. Together with a sample-barcoded 5' primer, a J-beta primer mix was included in a second PCR lasting about 6 to 11 cycles. Through a template-switch adaptor with 12 random nucleotides, each cDNA molecule received a tag. TCRdb re-derived calls from the 5' RACE reads in MiXCR, one entry per CDR3 protein. The data hold more than 1,400,000 distinct CDR3 sequences, with around 42% observed a single time. Study results and limitations: Fewer expanded clones and more diversity marked long-lived versus aged donors. Unsorted PBMCs prevented conclusive naive versus antigen-experienced comparison.

A word on this clonotype: Its antigen is unidentified.

This sequence joins TRBV12-3 or TRBV12-4 and TRBJ2-1; D is perhaps TRBD2 (7 bases). This TCR came from a young woman in good health. The source material was blood. CDR3 sequence reads: CASSLGGGYSGPAPYNEQFF. In DNA form, the CDR3 reads TGTGCCAGCAGCCTAGGGGGGGGCTACTCCGGCCCGGCCCCCTACAATGAGCAGTTCTTC.